This T cell receptor beta chain is from a study of patients and donors after allogeneic stem cell transplantation. The CDR3 is made up of 15 amino acids. The germline CDR1 and CDR2 sequences are SGDLS and YYNGEE. The ends lost 3 bases at V and 2 bases at J; junction bases unmatched: 5. This clonotype was seen a handful of times. TCRdb reprocessed the RT-PCR reads via MiXCR and lists one record per CDR3 protein. The sample carries about 410,000 distinct CDR3 sequences, roughly 17% recorded once. The material sequenced was blood, either unsorted or a sorted T cell fraction (not recorded which). The sequence was collected from a human donor who was either an allogeneic HSCT recipient or a stem cell or donor lymphocyte infusion donor (not recorded which). It is not recorded whose cells these are; they may come from a transplant donor. The gene calls are TRBV9 and TRBJ1-2, with TRBD1 matching over 9 bases. The CDR3 region is CASSGGQGRNYGYTF. DNA for the CDR3: TGTGCCAGCAGCGGCGGACAGGGGCGGAACTATGGCTACACCTTC.